This T cell receptor beta chain came from a study of a mutant IDH1 vaccine in newly diagnosed glioma. Looking at the study overall: In some groups vaccination began 4-6 weeks post-radiotherapy; others received it with temozolomide. Standard pretreatment was either radiotherapy, temozolomide, or, for most, radiochemotherapy with temozolomide.

The CDR3 runs to 12 residues. The V gene's germline CDR1 is SNHLY and CDR2 FYNNEI. V dropped 6 bases and J dropped 6; count of bases not matched to a gene: 4. Time point reported: week 11, during vaccination. Every vaccine dose comprised 300 ug of mutant IDH1 20-mer peptide plus topical imiquimod. Of note for this clone: Its matching antigen is unknown.

TCRdb's copy holds only in-frame clones and misses some; the assay was immunoSEQ multiplex PCR. The sample records around 57,000 clones, around 89% being singletons. This receptor was obtained from a man aged 35-49 years with glioma. The chain links TRBV2 to TRBJ2-7, with TRBD1 matching 8 bases. The sequenced sample was PBMCs, obtained from a glioma patient whose treatment included an IDH1 peptide vaccine. DNA of the CDR3: TGTGCCAGCAGCTTGACAGGGGTCGAGCAGTACGTC. It is translated as CASSLTGVEQYV.